Each of the 13 T cell receptor beta chains below was sequenced from the same sample in a study of PD-L1 blockade in urothelial cancer. Repertoires were generated with immunoSEQ multiplex PCR, while TCRdb's copy carries only in-frame clones and drops some. The sample lists about 45,000 clones, approximately 90% occurring once. This material consisted of PBMCs, taken around atezolizumab (anti-PD-L1) treatment. These receptors were obtained from a woman in her sixties with urothelial cancer.

The chain carries TRBV19 and TRBJ2-3; the D gene is possibly TRBD1 (6 bases). Germline loops: CDR1 LNHDA, CDR2 SQIVND (reference sequence). CDR3 length equals 15 residues. Between the trimmed V and J ends, which lost 7 bases and 2 bases, there was a span of 16 bases. The CDR3 coding sequence is TGTGCCAGTACCGTCGTCAGGGGAGCCACAGATACGCAGTATTTT. Its protein is CASTVVRGATDTQYF.

The gene calls are TRBV5-4 and TRBJ2-6; D remains unclear. The germline V gene has CDR1 SGHNT and CDR2 YYREEE (reference sequence). The CDR3 contains 16 residues. V lost 0 bases and J lost 2, with 9 bases in between. As DNA, the CDR3 is TGTGCCAGCAGCTTGGACACCACTACTGGGGCCAACGTCCTGACTTTC. It yields the protein CASSLDTTTGANVLTF. Based on the CDR3 plus reference TRBV5-4 and TRBJ2-6, the full variable domain is ETGVTQSPTHLIKTRGQQVTLRCSSQSGHNTVSWYQQALGQGPQFIFQYYREEENGRGNFPPRFSGLQFPNYSSELNVNALELDDSALYLCASSLDTTTGANVLTFGAGSRLTVL.

The CDR3 loop is CAISESIRLAEIPILNTGELFF. The DNA of the CDR3 is TGTGCCATCAGTGAGTCGATTAGGTTAGCGGAGATACCCATTTTGAACACCGGGGAGCTGTTTTTT. The chain employs TRBV10-3 and TRBJ2-2; D is perhaps TRBD2 (6 bases). Deletions cut 0 bases from V and 1 base from J, with 27 bases between. The CDR3 covers 22 residues. The germline V gene has CDR1 ENHRY and CDR2 SYGVKD.

Only a few counts were recorded for this clone. The V call is TRBV5-1, the J call TRBJ2-1, with 14 bases that match TRBD2. V was clipped by 3 bases and J by 7 bases; unmatched bases: 12. The CDR3 totals 18 residues. Germline V gene sequence: CDR1 SGHRS, CDR2 YFSETQ. The CDR3 is CASSWGPHGLAGGNEQFF. As DNA, the CDR3 is TGCGCCAGCAGCTGGGGGCCCCACGGACTAGCGGGAGGAAATGAGCAGTTCTTC.

J is TRBJ2-2 and V is TRBV7-2; D gene unclear. Per the germline V gene, CDR1 is SGHTA and CDR2 is FQGNSA. CDR3 length: 14 amino acids. Trimming took off 3 bases at V and 5 bases at J, with 10 bases between the two ends. The DNA for the CDR3 is TGTGCCAGCAGCTTTCAAGACATAACCGGGGAGCTGTTTTTT. Translating gives CASSFQDITGELFF.

This sequence joins TRBV6-5 and TRBJ2-3; a possible D gene is TRBD2 (5 bases). This CDR3 has 14 residues. V lost 2 bases to trimming and J lost 6 bases, with 12 bases between them. CDR1 is MNHEY, CDR2 SVGAGI, per germline. CDR3 nucleotide sequence: TGTGCCAGCAGTTACACTAGTTGGGCGGATACGCAGTATTTT. Translated: CASSYTSWADTQYF.

The CDR3 region is CASTMDSSSSYEQYF. The CDR3 DNA reads as TGTGCCAGCACCATGGACAGTTCTAGCTCCTACGAGCAGTACTTC. The V call is TRBV27, the J call TRBJ2-7; the D gene is possibly TRBD1 (6 bases). The CDR3 has 15 amino acids. The V and J ends lost 7 bases and 0 bases respectively, with 16 bases between them. Germline values: CDR1 MNHEY, CDR2 SMNVEV (reference sequence).

The rearrangement uses TRBV6-4 and TRBJ2-6; D is ambiguous. V lost 3 bases, J lost 0 bases, and 15 bases lay in between. Germline V lookup: CDR1 MRHNA, CDR2 SNTAGT. This CDR3 is 18 amino acids long. This CDR3 reads CASSEGVGDLSGANVLTF. The CDR3, as DNA: TGTGCCAGCAGTGAAGGTGTGGGCGACCTCTCTGGGGCCAACGTCCTGACTTTC.

This clone was seen a single time. This chain links TRBV7-8 with TRBJ1-1; tentative D call: TRBD1 (6 bases). Germline V CDR1 and CDR2: SGHVS, FQNEAQ. CDR3 size: 16 residues. Trimming took 5 bases from V and 1 from J, leaving 17 bases between them. CDR3 coding DNA: TGTGCCAGCAGCGGTAGCGTTACAGGGAGGAACACTGAAGCTTTCTTT. This codes for CASSGSVTGRNTEAFF.

The genes are TRBV13 and TRBJ2-1, with 8 positions matching TRBD2. This CDR3 contains 16 residues. V lost 0 bases, J lost 6 bases, and 7 bases stayed unmatched. The V gene's germline CDR1 is PRHDT and CDR2 FYEKMQ (reference sequence). CDR3 loop: CASSLGRLAQLNEQFF. For the CDR3, the DNA is TGTGCCAGCAGCTTAGGTCGACTAGCGCAACTCAATGAGCAGTTCTTC.

The V call is TRBV7-8, the J call TRBJ2-7; 9 nucleotides match TRBD2. Looked up from germline, CDR1 is SGHVS and CDR2 is FQNEAQ. The CDR3 runs 18 residues. V dropped 5 bases and J dropped 4; count of bases not matched to a gene: 18. This chain's CDR3 is CASSPRPSAGGPLYEQYF. The CDR3 DNA reads TGTGCCAGCAGCCCCCGCCCTAGCGCGGGAGGGCCATTGTACGAGCAGTACTTC.

The V gene is TRBV7-2, the J gene TRBJ2-5, with 7 nucleotides matching TRBD1. This CDR3 is 14 amino acids long. Germline V gene sequence: CDR1 SGHTA, CDR2 FQGNSA. V shed 5 bases, J shed 2 bases, and the junction held 5 bases outside the gene matches. The CDR3 spells CASSNRDSQETQYF. The CDR3 DNA follows: TGTGCCAGCAGCAATCGGGACAGTCAAGAGACCCAGTACTTC.

This rearrangement joins TRBV13 to TRBJ1-2, with no clear D. Germline CDR1 is PRHDT and CDR2 is FYEKMQ (reference sequence). The CDR3 spans 17 residues. The V and J ends lost 1 base and 5 bases respectively, with 20 bases between them. CDR3 DNA: TGTGCCAGCAGCTTAGTCCCTCAGAGGGCGATTCGTTATGGCTACACCTTC. Translated: CASSLVPQRAIRYGYTF.